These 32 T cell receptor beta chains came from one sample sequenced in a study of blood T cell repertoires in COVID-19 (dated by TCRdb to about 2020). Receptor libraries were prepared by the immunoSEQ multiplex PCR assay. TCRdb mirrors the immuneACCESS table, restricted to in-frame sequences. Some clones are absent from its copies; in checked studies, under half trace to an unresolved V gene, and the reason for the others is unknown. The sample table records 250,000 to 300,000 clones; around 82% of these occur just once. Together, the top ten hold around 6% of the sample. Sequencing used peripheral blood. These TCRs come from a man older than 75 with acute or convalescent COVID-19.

CDR3 nucleotides: TGTGCCATCAGTGAGTCGGACAGGGGTAACTATGGCTACACCTTC. This encodes CAISESDRGNYGYTF. This chain joins TRBV10-3 and TRBJ1-2; 9 nucleotides match TRBD1. The CDR3 extends over 15 amino acids. Germline CDR1 and CDR2: ENHRY and SYGVKD. The V gene end was trimmed by 0 bases and the J gene end by 1 base; junction bases not matched to a gene: 0.

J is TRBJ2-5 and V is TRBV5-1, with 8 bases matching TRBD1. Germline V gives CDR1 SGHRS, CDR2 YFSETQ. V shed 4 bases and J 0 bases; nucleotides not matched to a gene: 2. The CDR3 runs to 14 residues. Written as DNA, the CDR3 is TGCGCCAGCAGCCGGACAGGGAACCAAGAGACCCAGTACTTC. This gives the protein CASSRTGNQETQYF.

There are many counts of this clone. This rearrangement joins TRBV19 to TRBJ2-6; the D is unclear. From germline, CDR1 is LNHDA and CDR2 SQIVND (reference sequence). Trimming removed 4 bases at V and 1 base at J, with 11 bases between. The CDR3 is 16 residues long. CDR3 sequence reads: CASSTLTVSGANVLTF. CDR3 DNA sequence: TGTGCCAGTAGTACTTTAACAGTATCTGGGGCCAACGTCCTGACTTTC.

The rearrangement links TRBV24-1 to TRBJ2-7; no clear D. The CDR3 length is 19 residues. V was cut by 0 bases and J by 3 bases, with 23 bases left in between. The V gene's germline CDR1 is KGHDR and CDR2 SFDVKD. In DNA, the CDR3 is TGTGCCACCAGTGATTTGTCTCCGCCTAACGTCAAAGCCTTCTACGAGCAGTACTTC. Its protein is CATSDLSPPNVKAFYEQYF.

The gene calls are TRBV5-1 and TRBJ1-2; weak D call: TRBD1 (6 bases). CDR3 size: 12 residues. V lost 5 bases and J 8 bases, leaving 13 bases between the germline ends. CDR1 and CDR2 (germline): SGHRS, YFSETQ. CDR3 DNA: TGCGCCAGCAGTAATCCGGGACAAGGCTACACCTTC. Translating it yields CASSNPGQGYTF.

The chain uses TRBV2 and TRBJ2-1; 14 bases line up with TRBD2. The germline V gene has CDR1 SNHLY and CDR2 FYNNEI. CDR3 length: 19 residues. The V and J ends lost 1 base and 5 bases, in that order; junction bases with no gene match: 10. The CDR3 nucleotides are TGTGCCAGCAGTGAAGTAGGACTAGCGGGAGGCTTGGTCGACAATGAGCAGTTCTTC. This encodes CASSEVGLAGGLVDNEQFF.

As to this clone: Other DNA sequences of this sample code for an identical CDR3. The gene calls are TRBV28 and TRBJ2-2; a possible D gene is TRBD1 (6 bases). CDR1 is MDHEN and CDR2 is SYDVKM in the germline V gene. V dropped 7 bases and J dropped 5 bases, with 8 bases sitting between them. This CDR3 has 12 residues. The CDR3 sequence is CASTRGTGELFF. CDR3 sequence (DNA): TGTGCCAGCACTAGGGGGACCGGGGAGCTGTTTTTT.

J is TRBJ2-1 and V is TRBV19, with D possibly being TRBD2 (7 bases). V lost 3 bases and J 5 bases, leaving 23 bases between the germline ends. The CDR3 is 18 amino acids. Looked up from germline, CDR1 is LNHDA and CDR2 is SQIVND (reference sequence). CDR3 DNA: TGTGCCAGTAGTATCTTCGCGGGGGCCTCCATCGGCCACAATGAGCAGTTCTTC. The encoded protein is CASSIFAGASIGHNEQFF.

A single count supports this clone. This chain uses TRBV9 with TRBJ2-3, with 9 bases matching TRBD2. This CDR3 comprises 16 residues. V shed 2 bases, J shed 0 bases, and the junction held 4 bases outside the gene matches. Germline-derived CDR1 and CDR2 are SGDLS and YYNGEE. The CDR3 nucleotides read TGTGCCAGCAGCGTCCTAGCGGGAACTAGCACAGATACGCAGTATTTT. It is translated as CASSVLAGTSTDTQYF.

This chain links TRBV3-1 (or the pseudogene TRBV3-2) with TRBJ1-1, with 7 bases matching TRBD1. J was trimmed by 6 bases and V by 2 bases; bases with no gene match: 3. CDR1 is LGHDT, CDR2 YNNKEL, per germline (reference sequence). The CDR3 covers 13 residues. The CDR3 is CASSQSGGSEAFF. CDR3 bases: TGTGCCAGCAGCCAATCAGGGGGGTCTGAAGCTTTCTTT.

The CDR3 region has the DNA TGCAGCGTTGTACCCCGGGACAGGGGTTACTACGAGCAGTACTTC. Amino acids: CSVVPRDRGYYEQYF. V is TRBV29-1 and J is TRBJ2-7; 10 bases match TRBD1. The germline gives CDR1 SQVTM, CDR2 ANQGSEA. Trimming took 4 bases from V and 3 from J; bases not matched to a gene: 9. The CDR3 consists of 15 residues.

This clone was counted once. CDR3 coding DNA: TGTGCCAGCAGCTCCCCGGGACTGCAAAGTCATGGCTACACCTTC. It yields the protein CASSSPGLQSHGYTF. This chain links TRBV7-9 with TRBJ1-2; D is possibly TRBD1 (5 bases). The CDR3 totals 15 residues. From germline, CDR1 is SEHNR and CDR2 FQNEAQ (reference sequence). V was cut by 4 bases and J by 6 bases, with 18 bases left in between.

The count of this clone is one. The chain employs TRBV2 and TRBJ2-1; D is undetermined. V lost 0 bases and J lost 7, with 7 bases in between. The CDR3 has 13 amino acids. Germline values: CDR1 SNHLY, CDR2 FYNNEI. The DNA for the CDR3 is TGTGCCAGCAGTGAAGCGCATGCGAATGAGCAGTTCTTC. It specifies CASSEAHANEQFF.

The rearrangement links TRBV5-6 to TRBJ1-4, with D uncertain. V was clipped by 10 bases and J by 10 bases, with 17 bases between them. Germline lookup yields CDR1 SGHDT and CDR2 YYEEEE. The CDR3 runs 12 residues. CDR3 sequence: CASGVVSGKLFF. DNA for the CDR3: TGTGCCTCCGGGGTTGTGAGTGGAAAACTGTTTTTT.

Here the CDR3 reads CASSQENTPGANVLTF. The CDR3 nucleotides are TGTGCCAGCAGCCAAGAGAACACCCCTGGGGCCAACGTCCTGACTTTC. This chain joins TRBV4-2 and TRBJ2-6, with D unclear. From germline, CDR1 is LGHNA and CDR2 YNFKEQ. Trimming removed 0 bases from V and 2 bases from J, with 8 bases in between. The CDR3 totals 16 residues.

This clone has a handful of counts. The CDR3 here is CASSSTQKADTQYF. The CDR3 DNA is TGCGCCAGCAGCTCTACACAGAAAGCAGATACGCAGTATTTT. The V gene is TRBV5-1, the J gene TRBJ2-3; D is ambiguous. Germline values: CDR1 SGHRS, CDR2 YFSETQ. V lost 3 bases and J lost 4, with 12 bases in between. The CDR3 consists of 14 residues.

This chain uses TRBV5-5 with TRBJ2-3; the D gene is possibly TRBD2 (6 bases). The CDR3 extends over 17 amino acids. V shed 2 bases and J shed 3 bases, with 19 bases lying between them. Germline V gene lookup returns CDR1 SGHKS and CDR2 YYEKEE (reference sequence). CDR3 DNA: TGTGCCAGCAGCTTCTTTCCCAATACCGGAGGGACAGATACGCAGTATTTT. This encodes CASSFFPNTGGTDTQYF. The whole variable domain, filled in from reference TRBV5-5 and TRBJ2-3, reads DAGVTQSPTHLIKTRGQQVTLRCSPISGHKSVSWYQQVLGQGPQFIFQYYEKEERGRGNFPDRFSARQFPNYSSELNVNALLLGDSALYLCASSFFPNTGGTDTQYFGPGTRLTVL.

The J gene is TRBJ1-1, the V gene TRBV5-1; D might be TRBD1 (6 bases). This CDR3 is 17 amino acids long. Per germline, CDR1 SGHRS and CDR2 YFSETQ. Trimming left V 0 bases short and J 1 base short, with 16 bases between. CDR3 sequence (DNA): TGCGCCAGCAGCTTGGCCGGTCCGGGACATAAGAACACTGAAGCTTTCTTT. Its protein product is CASSLAGPGHKNTEAFF.

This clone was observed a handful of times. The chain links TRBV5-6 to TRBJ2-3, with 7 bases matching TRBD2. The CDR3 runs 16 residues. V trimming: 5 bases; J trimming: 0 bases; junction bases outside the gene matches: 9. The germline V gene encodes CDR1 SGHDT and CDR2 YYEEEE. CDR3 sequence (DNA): TGTGCCAGCAGTCTGGGGAGCGGGATTAGCACAGATACGCAGTATTTT. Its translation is CASSLGSGISTDTQYF.

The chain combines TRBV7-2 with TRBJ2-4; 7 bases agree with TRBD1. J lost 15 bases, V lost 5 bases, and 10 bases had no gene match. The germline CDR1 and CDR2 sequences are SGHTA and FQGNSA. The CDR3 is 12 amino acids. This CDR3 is CASSARTGNRYF. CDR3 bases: TGTGCCAGCAGCGCCCGGACAGGAAATCGGTACTTC.

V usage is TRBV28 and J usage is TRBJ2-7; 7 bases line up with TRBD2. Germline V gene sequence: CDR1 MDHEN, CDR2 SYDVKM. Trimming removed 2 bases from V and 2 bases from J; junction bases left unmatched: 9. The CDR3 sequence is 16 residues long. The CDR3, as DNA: TGTGCCAGCAGTTTAGTGGGGGGGAGTAGGCCCTACGAGCAGTACTTC. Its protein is CASSLVGGSRPYEQYF.

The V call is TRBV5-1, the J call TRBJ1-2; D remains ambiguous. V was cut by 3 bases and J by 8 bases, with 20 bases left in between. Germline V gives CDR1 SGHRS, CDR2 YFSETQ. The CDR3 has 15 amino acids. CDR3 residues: CASSSIGDTMLGYTF. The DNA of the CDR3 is TGCGCCAGCAGCTCAATCGGTGATACTATGTTGGGCTACACCTTC.

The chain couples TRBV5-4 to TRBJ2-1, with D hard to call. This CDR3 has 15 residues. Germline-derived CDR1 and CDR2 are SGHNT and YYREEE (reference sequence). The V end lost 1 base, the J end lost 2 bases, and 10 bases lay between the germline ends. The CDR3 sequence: CASSLQQLPYNEQFF. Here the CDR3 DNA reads TGTGCCAGCAGCTTGCAACAGTTACCCTACAATGAGCAGTTCTTC.

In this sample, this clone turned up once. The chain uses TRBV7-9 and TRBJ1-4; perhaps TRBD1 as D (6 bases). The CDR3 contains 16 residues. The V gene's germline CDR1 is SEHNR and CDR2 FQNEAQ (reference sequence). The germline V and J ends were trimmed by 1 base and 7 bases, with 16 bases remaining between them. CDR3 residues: CASSLGQATPVEKLFF. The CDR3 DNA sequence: TGTGCCAGCAGCTTAGGACAGGCTACACCTGTTGAAAAACTGTTTTTT.

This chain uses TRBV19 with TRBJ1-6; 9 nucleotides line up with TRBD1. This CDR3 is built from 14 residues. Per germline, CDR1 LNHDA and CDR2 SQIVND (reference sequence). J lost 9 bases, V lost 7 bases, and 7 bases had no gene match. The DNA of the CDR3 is TGTGCCAGTACCGACAGGGGGACCTCTTCACCCCTCCACTTT. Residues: CASTDRGTSSPLHF.

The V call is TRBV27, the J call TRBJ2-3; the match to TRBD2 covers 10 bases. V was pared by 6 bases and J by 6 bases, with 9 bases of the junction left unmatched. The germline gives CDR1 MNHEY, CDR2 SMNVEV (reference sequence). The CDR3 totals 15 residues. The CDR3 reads CASRKISGGADTQYF. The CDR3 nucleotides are TGTGCCAGCAGGAAAATAAGCGGGGGGGCGGATACGCAGTATTTT.

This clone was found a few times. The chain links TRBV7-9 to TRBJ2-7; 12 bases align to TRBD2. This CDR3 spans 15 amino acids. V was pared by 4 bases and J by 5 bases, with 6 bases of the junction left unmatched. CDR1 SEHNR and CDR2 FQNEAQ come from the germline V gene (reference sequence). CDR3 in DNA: TGTGCCAGCAGCTGGCTAGCGGGAGGGAGCCACGAGCAGTACTTC. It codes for CASSWLAGGSHEQYF.

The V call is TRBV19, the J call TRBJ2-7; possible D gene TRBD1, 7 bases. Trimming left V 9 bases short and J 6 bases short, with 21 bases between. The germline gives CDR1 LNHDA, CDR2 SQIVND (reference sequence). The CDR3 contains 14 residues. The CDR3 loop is CASQPDGGGFEQYF. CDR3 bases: TGTGCCAGCCAACCCGACGGAGGGGGCTTCGAGCAGTACTTC.

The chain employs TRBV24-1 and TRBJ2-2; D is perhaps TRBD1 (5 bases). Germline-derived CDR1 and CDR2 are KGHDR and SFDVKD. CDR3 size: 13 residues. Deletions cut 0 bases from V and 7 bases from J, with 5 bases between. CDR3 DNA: TGTGCCACCAGTGATTTGAGGGGCGGGGAGCTGTTTTTT. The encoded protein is CATSDLRGGELFF.

DNA for the CDR3: TGTGCCACCGAAGACGGGACTAGTGCGGCAGATACGCAGTATTTT. Its protein product is CATEDGTSAADTQYF. The V gene is TRBV19, the J gene TRBJ2-3, with 8 positions matching TRBD2. This CDR3 is 15 amino acids long. The trim removed 10 bases at V and 4 bases at J, leaving 13 bases unmatched. The V gene's germline CDR1 is LNHDA and CDR2 SQIVND (reference sequence).

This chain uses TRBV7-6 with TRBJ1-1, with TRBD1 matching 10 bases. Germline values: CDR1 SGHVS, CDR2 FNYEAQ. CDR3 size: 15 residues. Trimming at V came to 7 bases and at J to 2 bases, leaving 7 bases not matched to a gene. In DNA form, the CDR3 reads TGTGCCAGCACGTCCCGGGACAGGGGAAACACTGAAGCTTTCTTT. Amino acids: CASTSRDRGNTEAFF.

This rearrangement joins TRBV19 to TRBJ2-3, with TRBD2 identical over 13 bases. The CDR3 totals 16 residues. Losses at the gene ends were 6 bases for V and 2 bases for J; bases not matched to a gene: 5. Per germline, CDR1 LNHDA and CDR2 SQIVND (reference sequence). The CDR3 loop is CASRSGLAGFTDTQYF. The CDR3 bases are TGTGCCAGTAGATCGGGACTAGCGGGGTTCACAGATACGCAGTATTTT.